The sample holds many counts of the clone carrying this T cell receptor (beta chain). Individual cDNA molecules each carried unique molecular identifiers attached by the library. TCRdb ran MiXCR on the RACE reads and lists one entry per CDR3 protein. Among fewer than 50,000 distinct CDR3 sequences listed, over 3.5% were seen once. The time point denotes: patch test 1, 2 weeks after DPC sensitization. As to treatment: therapeutic diphenylcyclopropenone sensitization with weekly scalp DPC. Total RNA was extracted from unfractionated whole blood. The source of the sample is a study of human T cells and chemical hapten exposure. Study in general: Investigators sensitized around 2 cm by around 2 cm of upper inner arm skin with 2% DPC.

Looked up from germline, CDR1 is SQVTM and CDR2 is ANQGSEA. Between the trimmed V and J ends, which lost 4 bases and 8 bases, there was a span of 11 bases. The CDR3 extends over 12 amino acids. The sequence was collected from a man aged 50-59 years with alopecia areata. Some clones in this sample may be carry-over from other donors' samples. Here the sequenced sample was whole blood, taken in connection with sensitization to the hapten diphenylcyclopropenone (DPC). The gene calls are TRBV29-1 and TRBJ1-4; D unclear. In DNA form, the CDR3 reads TGCAGCGTTGGAGGTGGACGCGAAAAACTGTTTTTT. Translated, it gives CSVGGGREKLFF.